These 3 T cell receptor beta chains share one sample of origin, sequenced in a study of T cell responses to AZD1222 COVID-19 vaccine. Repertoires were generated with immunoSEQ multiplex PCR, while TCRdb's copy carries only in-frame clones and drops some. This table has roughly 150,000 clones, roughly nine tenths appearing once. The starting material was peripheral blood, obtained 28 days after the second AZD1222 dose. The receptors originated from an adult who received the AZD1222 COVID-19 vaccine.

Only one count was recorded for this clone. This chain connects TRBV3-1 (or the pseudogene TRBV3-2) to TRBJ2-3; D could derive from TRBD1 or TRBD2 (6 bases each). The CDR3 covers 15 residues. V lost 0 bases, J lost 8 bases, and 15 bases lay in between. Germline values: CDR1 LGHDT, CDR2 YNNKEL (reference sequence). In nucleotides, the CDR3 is TGTGCCAGCAGCCAAGACACGGGGGCGGGTCCTACGCAGTATTTT. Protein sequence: CASSQDTGAGPTQYF.

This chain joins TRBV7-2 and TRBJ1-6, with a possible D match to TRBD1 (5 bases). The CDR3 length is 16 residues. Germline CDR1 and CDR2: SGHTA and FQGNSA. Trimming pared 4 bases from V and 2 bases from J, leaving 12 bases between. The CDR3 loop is CASSSTGGAYNSPLHF. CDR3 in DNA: TGTGCCAGCAGCTCCACCGGAGGGGCCTATAATTCACCCCTCCACTTT.

In DNA form, the CDR3 reads TGTGCCAGTAGCCCCTGGACAGCAAATAGCAATCAGCCCCAGCATTTT. It codes for CASSPWTANSNQPQHF. The V call is TRBV19, the J call TRBJ1-5, with a possible D match to TRBD1 (6 bases). In germline, CDR1 is LNHDA, CDR2 SQIVND (reference sequence). There are 16 residues in the CDR3. The V and J ends lost 6 bases and 0 bases respectively, with 15 bases between them.